Listed here are 19 T cell receptor beta chains from one sample, sequenced in a study of shared clonotypes between healthy human individuals. The protocol was immunoSEQ multiplex PCR, while the TCRdb copy is restricted to in-frame clones and leaves out a portion. Altogether millions of clones are present, over 85% being singletons, with the ten largest covering over 0.12%. The sequenced material came from naive CD4+ T cells sorted from blood. The subset is: CD45RA+ positively selected. The receptors shown here come from a man between 18 and 29 years old in good health.

The chain employs TRBV5-4 and TRBJ1-6, with TRBD1 matching over 8 bases. CDR1 is SGHNT, CDR2 YYREEE, per germline (reference sequence). Trimming at V came to 3 bases and at J to 0 bases, leaving 8 bases not matched to a gene. The CDR3 contains 18 residues. In DNA, the CDR3 is TGTGCCAGCAGCTCCAGATATACAGGGGGCTCCTATAATTCACCCCTCCACTTT. It is translated as CASSSRYTGGSYNSPLHF.

This chain joins TRBV6-5 and TRBJ2-5; TRBD2 matches at 12 bases. CDR3 size: 15 residues. CDR1 is MNHEY, CDR2 SVGAGI, per germline. The trim removed 6 bases at V and 2 bases at J, leaving 4 bases unmatched. CDR3 sequence reads: CASRRLAGEQETQYF. CDR3 DNA sequence: TGTGCCAGCAGAAGACTAGCGGGGGAGCAAGAGACCCAGTACTTC.

This clone has more than one count but fewer than ten. The V gene is TRBV7-9, the J gene TRBJ1-6; D remains ambiguous. CDR1 and CDR2 from the germline V gene are SEHNR and FQNEAQ (reference sequence). V was shortened by 5 bases and J by 9 bases, with 11 bases between the two germline ends. This CDR3 has 13 amino acids. This CDR3 is CASSEQGPSPLHF. The CDR3 DNA sequence: TGTGCCAGCAGCGAACAAGGCCCTTCACCCCTCCACTTT. Filled out from reference TRBV7-9 and TRBJ1-6, the complete variable domain reads DTGVSQNPRHKITKRGQNVTFRCDPISEHNRLYWYRQTLGQGPEFLTYFQNEAQLEKSRLLSDRFSAERPKGSFSTLEIQRTEQGDSAMYLCASSEQGPSPLHFGNGTRLTVT.

To note about this clone: Sequence at one end of the junction differs from germline and may be a read error. The V call is TRBV7-7, the J call TRBJ2-1; 14 nucleotides align to TRBD2. Germline assignment: CDR1 SSHAT and CDR2 FNYEAQ (reference sequence). This CDR3 has 16 residues. CDR3 bases: TGTGCTAGCAGCTTCGGACTAGCGGGGGGTTACAATGAGCAGTTCTTC. Translating it yields CASSFGLAGGYNEQFF.

The rearrangement uses TRBV4-1 and TRBJ2-7, with a tentative D call TRBD1 (6 bases). Germline CDR1 reads MGHRA; CDR2 reads YSYEKL. The V and J ends lost 5 bases and 2 bases respectively, with 13 bases between them. The CDR3 length is 14 residues. The CDR3, as DNA: TGCGCCAGCAGCTATGGTCCAGGGGCCTACGAGCAGTACTTC. Translated, it gives CASSYGPGAYEQYF.

The V call is TRBV6-5, the J call TRBJ1-1; D remains unclear. Germline CDR1 and CDR2: MNHEY and SVGAGI. This CDR3 is 12 amino acids long. Trimming took 4 bases from V and 4 from J, leaving 7 bases between them. The DNA of the CDR3 is TGTGCCAGCAGTTCGACCCCCACTGAAGCTTTCTTT. Amino acid sequence: CASSSTPTEAFF.

V and J are TRBV28 and TRBJ1-2; TRBD1 might be the D (6 bases). CDR1 MDHEN and CDR2 SYDVKM come from the germline V gene. V was pared by 6 bases and J by 7 bases, with 12 bases between. The CDR3 sequence is 12 residues long. The CDR3 region has the DNA TGTGCCAGCAGCCAAGACAGGCTTGGCTACACCTTC. It codes for CASSQDRLGYTF.

The chain combines TRBV5-1 with TRBJ1-6, with D unresolved. V lost 5 bases and J lost 0, with 9 bases in between. The CDR3 consists of 15 residues. Germline V gives CDR1 SGHRS, CDR2 YFSETQ. This chain's CDR3 is CASRARSSYNSPLHF. The CDR3 coding sequence is TGCGCCAGCAGAGCCAGGAGCTCCTATAATTCACCCCTCCACTTT.

The V and J genes are TRBV9 and TRBJ2-1, with D unclear. The CDR3 covers 17 residues. Germline V gene sequence: CDR1 SGDLS, CDR2 YYNGEE. Trimming shortened V by 0 bases and J by 2 bases, and 15 bases separated the two germline ends. The CDR3 DNA is TGTGCCAGCAGCGTAGGTCCGGGCCAACCGGCCTACAATGAGCAGTTCTTC. Its translation: CASSVGPGQPAYNEQFF.

V is TRBV7-6 and J is TRBJ2-7; 7 nucleotides align to TRBD1. The CDR3 spans 17 residues. The V gene's germline CDR1 is SGHVS and CDR2 FNYEAQ. J lost 3 bases, V lost 1 base, and 12 bases had no gene match. The CDR3 coding sequence is TGTGCCAGCAGCTTAGTTGACGGGACAGCCAGCTTCTACGAGCAGTACTTC. Its protein product is CASSLVDGTASFYEQYF.

V gene TRBV7-2 combines with J gene TRBJ1-2, with D perhaps TRBD1 (6 bases). V gave up 2 bases and J gave up 8 bases, with 12 bases separating them. This CDR3 region has 13 residues. Germline assignment: CDR1 SGHTA and CDR2 FQGNSA. The CDR3 region is CASSLQGFNGYTF. The CDR3 nucleotides read TGTGCCAGCAGCTTACAGGGGTTTAACGGCTACACCTTC. The full variable domain, with the rest looked up from reference TRBV7-2 and TRBJ1-2, is GAGVSQSPSNKVTEKGKDVELRCDPISGHTALYWYRQSLGQGLEFLIYFQGNSAPDKSGLPSDRFSAERTGGSVSTLTIQRTQQEDSAVYLCASSLQGFNGYTFGSGTRLTVV.

This chain uses TRBV11-3 with TRBJ2-2, with TRBD2 matching over 8 bases. This CDR3 contains 17 residues. After removal of 2 bases from V and 6 bases from J, the junction contained 11 bases not matched to a gene. Looked up from germline, CDR1 is SGHNT and CDR2 is YENEEA. The chain's CDR3 is CASSLRGAGEGPGELFF. CDR3 in DNA: TGTGCCAGCAGCTTAAGAGGAGCGGGGGAGGGGCCCGGGGAGCTGTTTTTT.

The gene calls are TRBV4-1 and TRBJ1-2, with D uncertain. The CDR3 loop spans 14 amino acids. Trimming removed 0 bases at V and 7 bases at J, with 12 bases between. Germline CDR1 and CDR2: MGHRA and YSYEKL. The CDR3 loop reads CASSQDLGERGYTF. In DNA, the CDR3 is TGCGCCAGCAGCCAAGATCTTGGGGAGCGTGGCTACACCTTC.

CDR3 sequence reads: CASRRLAGSSYEQYF. DNA of the CDR3: TGTGCCAGCAGGCGACTAGCGGGGAGCTCCTACGAGCAGTACTTC. The chain is built from TRBV2 and TRBJ2-7; 11 nucleotides line up with TRBD2. V was pared by 6 bases and J by 0 bases, with 4 bases of the junction left unmatched. Germline lookup yields CDR1 SNHLY and CDR2 FYNNEI. CDR3 length: 15 residues.

The V and J genes are TRBV6-6 and TRBJ2-7; D perhaps matches TRBD1 (6 bases). V was clipped by 6 bases and J by 0 bases, with 18 bases between them. CDR1 and CDR2 (germline): MNHNY, SVGAGI (reference sequence). There are 16 residues in the CDR3. The CDR3, as DNA: TGTGCCAGCAGGGACCCCGGGACACCTACCTCCTACGAGCAGTACTTC. Translated: CASRDPGTPTSYEQYF.

The J gene is TRBJ1-6, the V gene TRBV28, with D possibly being TRBD1 (5 bases). The CDR3 has 16 residues. Trimming pared 5 bases from V and 5 bases from J, leaving 16 bases between. Germline V gene data show CDR1 as MDHEN and CDR2 as SYDVKM. The CDR3 DNA reads TGTGCCAGCAGTCCCAGACAGTTTTTCGATAATTCACCCCTCCACTTT. It yields the protein CASSPRQFFDNSPLHF.

The chain recombines TRBV5-1 with TRBJ2-1; 8 nucleotides agree with TRBD2. CDR1 is SGHRS, CDR2 YFSETQ, per germline. The length of the CDR3 is 15 residues. V trimming: 1 base; J trimming: 6 bases; junction bases outside the gene matches: 6. This CDR3 is CASSLWGLESNEQFF. CDR3 coding DNA: TGCGCCAGCAGCTTGTGGGGACTAGAAAGCAATGAGCAGTTCTTC.

The CDR3 spells CASSRRTSGGVRRDEQFF. CDR3 DNA: TGCGCCAGCAGCCGGAGGACTAGCGGGGGGGTTCGCCGGGATGAGCAGTTCTTC. The chain is built from TRBV5-1 and TRBJ2-1; the match to TRBD2 covers 15 bases. The length of the CDR3 is 18 residues. The ends lost 4 bases at V and 8 bases at J; junction bases unmatched: 13. Germline lookup yields CDR1 SGHRS and CDR2 YFSETQ.

The V gene is TRBV4-1, the J gene TRBJ1-2, with 7 bases that match TRBD1. CDR3 size: 15 residues. V was pared by 2 bases and J by 0 bases, with 3 bases of the junction left unmatched. Germline CDR1 reads MGHRA; CDR2 reads YSYEKL. DNA of the CDR3: TGCGCCAGCAGCCAATGGACAGGAGCTAACTATGGCTACACCTTC. Its translation: CASSQWTGANYGYTF.